This T cell receptor beta chain was identified during a study of cytomegalovirus exposure and HLA in healthy donors. The wider study: The 650 to 850 first-cohort repertoires and the 120 or so validation repertoires shared the same platform, a later analysis reported. Overall study findings and caveats: Subsequent analysis found a tendency for first-cohort TCR clusters to co-occur within the roughly 130 validation repertoires. There were 164 TCR beta chains listed as cytomegalovirus-associated.

Produced via immunoSEQ multiplex PCR; TCRdb's table is partial and in-frame only. There are under 300,000 clones in the sample; approximately 83% occur only once, and about 1% lies in the top ten. As regards this clone: Its antigen is undetermined.

The donors were part of the 120-subject validation cohort, which stood apart from the 666-subject first cohort. The V end lost 1 base, the J end lost 4 bases, and 5 bases lay between the germline ends. Per the germline V gene, CDR1 is SGHDN and CDR2 is FVKESK. CDR3 size: 12 residues. V and J are TRBV14 and TRBJ2-7; no definite D call. The clonotype comes from a woman aged 18-29 years in good health and CMV-seronegative. The sequenced sample was PBMCs. The CDR3 spells CASSQGRYEQYF. Here the CDR3 DNA reads TGTGCCAGCAGCCAAGGGAGATACGAGCAGTACTTC.